The 32 T cell receptor beta chains in this list originate from one sample, sequenced in a study of Tregs in tolerant kidney transplant recipients. The method was immunoSEQ multiplex PCR; TCRdb's version includes in-frame clones alone and lacks a portion of them. The data show 100,000 to 150,000 clones, roughly 92% seen once. Sequenced material: CD4+ T cells from blood. Every receptor here comes from a human donor in good health.

The chain uses TRBV27 and TRBJ1-2, with a weak D call TRBD1 (6 bases). Germline V gene data show CDR1 as MNHEY and CDR2 as SMNVEV (reference sequence). V was shortened by 3 bases and J by 7 bases, with 21 bases between the two germline ends. The CDR3 has 16 residues. The CDR3 loop is CASSFSGGATVLGYTF. CDR3 bases: TGTGCCAGCAGTTTTAGTGGGGGGGCGACAGTACTTGGCTACACCTTC.

This clone occurred a few times. The same CDR3 arises from other DNA sequences in this sample as well. The chain uses TRBV18 and TRBJ2-5; the D is unclear. From germline, CDR1 is KGHSH and CDR2 LQKENI. CDR3 length: 11 residues. Trimming removed 1 base at V and 3 bases at J, with 0 bases between. CDR3 sequence reads: CASSPQETQYF. The CDR3 nucleotides read TGTGCCAGCTCACCACAAGAGACCCAGTACTTC.

The genes are TRBV21-1 and TRBJ2-1; the table's TRBD2 call for D was not verified on the DNA. TRBV21-1 is a pseudogene locus. This CDR3 region has 17 residues. This CDR3 is CASSNHQRDHSYNEQFF. CDR3 in DNA: TGTGCCAGCAGCAATCACCAGCGGGACCACTCCTACAATGAGCAGTTCTTC.

Here the CDR3 reads CASSPTGSPVETQYF. CDR3 DNA: TGTGCCAGCTCACCAACGGGGAGTCCCGTGGAGACCCAGTACTTC. The chain is built from TRBV18 and TRBJ2-5, with D possibly matching TRBD2 (5 bases). Germline values: CDR1 KGHSH, CDR2 LQKENI. V was trimmed by 2 bases and J by 5 bases, leaving 15 bases between them. The CDR3 runs 15 residues.

The chain carries TRBV5-1 and TRBJ1-1; D gene uncertain. This CDR3 comprises 15 residues. Germline CDR1 reads SGHRS; CDR2 reads YFSETQ. Between the trimmed V and J ends, which lost 5 bases and 2 bases, there was a span of 16 bases. The CDR3 sequence: CASRLGGVRNTEAFF. The CDR3 nucleotides are TGCGCCAGCAGACTTGGCGGGGTCAGAAACACTGAAGCTTTCTTT.

This chain links TRBV7-6 with TRBJ2-5, with 7 bases aligning to TRBD2. The germline V gene has CDR1 SGHVS and CDR2 FNYEAQ. V lost 4 bases, J lost 4 bases, and 12 bases stayed unmatched. This CDR3 is 16 amino acids long. CDR3: CASSSTRREYPETQYF. The CDR3 coding sequence is TGTGCCAGCAGCTCCACTCGGCGGGAGTACCCAGAGACCCAGTACTTC.

The J gene is TRBJ1-6, the V gene TRBV5-1; D is uncertain. Trimming shortened V by 0 bases and J by 6 bases, and 16 bases separated the two germline ends. CDR1 and CDR2 (germline): SGHRS, YFSETQ. The CDR3 sequence is 17 residues long. In DNA form, the CDR3 reads TGCGCCAGCAGCTTGGGAGGCGGGCGGATCTTTAATTCACCCCTCCACTTT. This encodes CASSLGGGRIFNSPLHF.

The chain joins TRBV5-1 to TRBJ2-7, with D possibly being TRBD1 (6 bases). Per the germline V gene, CDR1 is SGHRS and CDR2 is YFSETQ. Trimming cost V 2 bases and J 1 base, with 10 bases left between them. The CDR3 loop spans 14 amino acids. The CDR3 sequence is CASSFSQGSYEQYF. The CDR3, as DNA: TGCGCCAGCAGCTTTAGTCAGGGGTCCTACGAGCAGTACTTC.

This chain joins TRBV5-4 and TRBJ2-7; tentative D call: TRBD2 (7 bases). Trimming took off 10 bases at V and 5 bases at J, with 19 bases between the two ends. This CDR3 is 13 amino acids long. Germline CDR1 and CDR2: SGHNT and YYREEE (reference sequence). This CDR3 is CAGGAAGLNEQYF. CDR3 coding DNA: TGTGCCGGGGGGGCGGCAGGGTTAAACGAGCAGTACTTC. Variable domain in full (rest from reference TRBV5-4 and TRBJ2-7): ETGVTQSPTHLIKTRGQQVTLRCSSQSGHNTVSWYQQALGQGPQFIFQYYREEENGRGNFPPRFSGLQFPNYSSELNVNALELDDSALYLCAGGAAGLNEQYFGPGTRLTVT.

J is TRBJ2-7 and V is TRBV7-8; 9 nucleotides line up with TRBD2. With V trimmed by 1 base and J by 5 bases, 12 bases remained unmatched. The CDR3 sequence is 17 residues long. Germline V CDR1 and CDR2: SGHVS, FQNEAQ. CDR3 residues: CASSLVGAGGIAHEQYF. DNA of the CDR3: TGTGCCAGCAGCTTAGTGGGGGCGGGAGGGATAGCCCACGAGCAGTACTTC.

V gene TRBV7-9 combines with J gene TRBJ1-3; D ambiguous. Deletions cut 4 bases from V and 0 bases from J, with 13 bases between. The CDR3 runs to 16 residues. Germline-derived CDR1 and CDR2 are SEHNR and FQNEAQ (reference sequence). The DNA of the CDR3 is TGTGCCAGCAGCTCTGATCGCTCCGGCTCTGGAAACACCATATATTTT. Its translation is CASSSDRSGSGNTIYF.

The rearrangement links TRBV2 to TRBJ2-7, with a tentative D call TRBD2 (5 bases). V shed 6 bases and J shed 0 bases, with 12 bases lying between them. The germline CDR1 and CDR2 sequences are SNHLY and FYNNEI. The CDR3 length is 14 residues. The CDR3 sequence is CASSWTEVSYEQYF. The CDR3 bases are TGTGCCAGCAGCTGGACTGAAGTCTCCTACGAGCAGTACTTC.

This clone turned up a few times. The genes are TRBV6-5 and TRBJ1-1; no definite D call. Germline values: CDR1 MNHEY, CDR2 SVGAGI. Trimming took 7 bases from V and 1 from J, leaving 10 bases between them. This CDR3 contains 13 residues. CDR3 amino acids: CASNKLENTEAFF. The CDR3, as DNA: TGTGCCAGCAATAAACTCGAGAACACTGAAGCTTTCTTT.

The gene calls are TRBV7-9 and TRBJ2-3; TRBD1 matches 8 bases. Losses at the gene ends were 5 bases for V and 2 bases for J; bases not matched to a gene: 15. This CDR3 is 18 amino acids long. From germline, CDR1 is SEHNR and CDR2 FQNEAQ (reference sequence). CDR3 residues: CASSPDKGQALITDTQYF. The CDR3 DNA follows: TGTGCCAGCAGCCCTGACAAGGGACAGGCGTTAATCACAGATACGCAGTATTTT.

This rearrangement joins TRBV5-5 to TRBJ1-1; D is perhaps TRBD1 (6 bases). Trimming took off 3 bases at V and 8 bases at J, with 23 bases between the two ends. This CDR3 spans 16 amino acids. Germline CDR1 reads SGHKS; CDR2 reads YYEKEE (reference sequence). CDR3 bases: TGTGCCAGCAGCTGGAAATGGGGGGCCGCCCTTCGGGAAGCTTTCTTT. Residues: CASSWKWGAALREAFF.

The chain carries TRBV15 and TRBJ2-1, with 7 bases matching TRBD2. V dropped 3 bases and J dropped 9; count of bases not matched to a gene: 11. CDR1 and CDR2 from the germline V gene are LNHNV and YYDKDF (reference sequence). The CDR3 consists of 15 residues. The CDR3 loop is CATSSRSGGGSEQFF. CDR3 nucleotides: TGTGCCACCAGCAGTAGATCGGGGGGTGGGAGTGAGCAGTTCTTC.

The V and J genes are TRBV10-3 and TRBJ2-3, with TRBD2 matching 10 bases. Germline CDR1 and CDR2: ENHRY and SYGVKD. With 7 bases clipped from V and 6 bases from J, the junction kept 13 bases outside the gene matches. The CDR3 contains 16 residues. The CDR3 sequence: CAIKGGLAGVGDTQYF. The CDR3 nucleotides are TGTGCCATCAAAGGGGGGCTAGCGGGAGTAGGCGATACGCAGTATTTT.

The chain couples TRBV19 to TRBJ2-7; D is ambiguous. CDR3 length: 16 residues. Per the germline V gene, CDR1 is LNHDA and CDR2 is SQIVND (reference sequence). Trimming removed 0 bases at V and 1 base at J, with 13 bases between. The CDR3 DNA follows: TGTGCCAGTAGTATAGATGTTGGCCTCAGATCCTACGAGCAGTACTTC. It is translated as CASSIDVGLRSYEQYF.

CDR3 DNA: TGTGCCAGTAGTGCAACCGGGACAGGGACCAATGAGCAGTTCTTC. Residues: CASSATGTGTNEQFF. V usage is TRBV19 and J usage is TRBJ2-1; 9 nucleotides align to TRBD1. Germline V gene data show CDR1 as LNHDA and CDR2 as SQIVND (reference sequence). The ends lost 5 bases at V and 6 bases at J; junction bases unmatched: 8. The CDR3 runs 15 residues.

This chain connects TRBV12-5 to TRBJ1-1, with D unresolved. This CDR3 comprises 11 residues. The germline V gene has CDR1 LGHNT and CDR2 FRNRAP. Trimming stripped 5 bases from V and 1 base from J, with 2 bases between. The CDR3 sequence is CASGQNTEAFF. The CDR3, as DNA: TGTGCTAGTGGTCAGAACACTGAAGCTTTCTTT.

This rearrangement joins TRBV6-5 to TRBJ2-7; 9 nucleotides align to TRBD1. This CDR3 region has 14 residues. Germline CDR1 reads MNHEY; CDR2 reads SVGAGI. Trimming at V came to 4 bases and at J to 5 bases, leaving 6 bases not matched to a gene. DNA for the CDR3: TGTGCCAGCAGTTTACAGGGGGCGCCCAACGAGCAGTACTTC. Encoded protein: CASSLQGAPNEQYF.

The J gene is TRBJ2-7, the V gene TRBV6-1; D might be TRBD2 (6 bases). The CDR3 extends over 15 amino acids. The germline V and J ends were trimmed by 1 base and 6 bases, with 16 bases remaining between them. Per germline, CDR1 MNHNS and CDR2 SASEGT. The DNA of the CDR3 is TGTGCCAGCAGTGAAGATCCGGAGGGGCCGGGCGAGCAGTACTTC. Its protein is CASSEDPEGPGEQYF.

The rearrangement uses TRBV5-1 and TRBJ2-3; 12 bases align to TRBD1. J lost 7 bases, V lost 1 base, and 10 bases had no gene match. CDR1 and CDR2 from the germline V gene are SGHRS and YFSETQ. The CDR3 has 17 residues. DNA of the CDR3: TGCGCCAGCAGCTTGAGGTCGGGGACAGGGGGCGCGAATACGCAGTATTTT. This sequence encodes CASSLRSGTGGANTQYF.

J is TRBJ2-7 and V is TRBV5-1, with D perhaps TRBD1 (5 bases). The CDR3 has 12 amino acids. CDR1 SGHRS and CDR2 YFSETQ come from the germline V gene. V lost 2 bases and J lost 7, with 10 bases in between. The CDR3 nucleotides read TGCGCCAGCAGCTTACAGGCTGAGGAGCAGTACTTC. This codes for CASSLQAEEQYF.

This chain connects TRBV15 to TRBJ2-1; D is ambiguous. In germline, CDR1 is LNHNV, CDR2 YYDKDF (reference sequence). The length of the CDR3 is 17 residues. V gave up 1 base and J gave up 0 bases, with 13 bases separating them. The CDR3, as DNA: TGTGCCACCAGCAGAGCTTTACAGACAAGCTCCTACAATGAGCAGTTCTTC. Amino acids: CATSRALQTSSYNEQFF. Full variable domain (missing parts from reference TRBV15 and TRBJ2-1): DAMVIQNPRYQVTQFGKPVTLSCSQTLNHNVMYWYQQKSSQAPKLLFHYYDKDFNNEADTPDNFQSRRPNTSFCFLDIRSPGLGDTAMYLCATSRALQTSSYNEQFFGPGTRLTVL.

The genes are TRBV19 and TRBJ2-4; D is unresolved. V was pared by 1 base and J by 2 bases, with 9 bases between. Germline V gene data show CDR1 as LNHDA and CDR2 as SQIVND (reference sequence). This CDR3 spans 15 amino acids. For the CDR3, the DNA is TGTGCCAGTAGTATAGGGGGATCTTCCAAAAACATTCAGTACTTC. Translated: CASSIGGSSKNIQYF.

The chain combines TRBV9 with TRBJ1-1; D possibly corresponds to TRBD1 (5 bases). Germline assignment: CDR1 SGDLS and CDR2 YYNGEE. CDR3 length: 17 amino acids. Trimming stripped 1 base from V and 0 bases from J, with 16 bases between. The CDR3: CASSVTGMGRVNTEAFF. As DNA, the CDR3 is TGTGCCAGCAGCGTAACGGGGATGGGCAGGGTGAACACTGAAGCTTTCTTT.

The rearrangement uses TRBV7-2 and TRBJ1-1; D call uncertain. Germline lookup yields CDR1 SGHTA and CDR2 FQGNSA. The CDR3 is made up of 13 amino acids. Trimming removed 3 bases at V and 6 bases at J, with 11 bases between. In DNA form, the CDR3 reads TGTGCCAGCAGCTTTAAAGGAGACTCTGAAGCTTTCTTT. It encodes CASSFKGDSEAFF.

Regarding this clone: A read error may account for a junction end that differs from germline. This sequence joins TRBV5-1 and TRBJ1-2; no reliable D call. The CDR3 runs 14 residues. Germline assignment: CDR1 SGHRS and CDR2 YFSETQ. The CDR3 protein is CVSSLATQNYGYTF. Written as DNA, the CDR3 is TGCGTCAGCAGCTTGGCTACCCAAAACTATGGCTACACCTTC.

The V call is TRBV19, the J call TRBJ1-4; a weak D match, TRBD1 (6 bases). The CDR3 spans 15 residues. Germline values: CDR1 LNHDA, CDR2 SQIVND (reference sequence). The ends were cut back, 1 base at V and 4 bases at J, with 10 bases in the middle. CDR3 coding DNA: TGTGCCAGTAGTATAGGAGGACAGATTAATGAAAAACTGTTTTTT. It encodes CASSIGGQINEKLFF.

The chain couples TRBV15 to TRBJ1-4; D call uncertain. CDR1 is LNHNV and CDR2 is YYDKDF in the germline V gene (reference sequence). V dropped 1 base and J dropped 5 bases, with 11 bases sitting between them. The CDR3 is 15 residues long. For the CDR3, the DNA is TGTGCCACCAGCAGAGCAGGACGACCGAATGAAAAACTGTTTTTT. It codes for CATSRAGRPNEKLFF. Full variable domain (outside the CDR3, taken from reference TRBV15 and TRBJ1-4): DAMVIQNPRYQVTQFGKPVTLSCSQTLNHNVMYWYQQKSSQAPKLLFHYYDKDFNNEADTPDNFQSRRPNTSFCFLDIRSPGLGDTAMYLCATSRAGRPNEKLFFGSGTQLSVL.

The rearrangement joins TRBV10-2 to TRBJ1-1; 9 positions match TRBD1. CDR1 is WSHSY and CDR2 is SAAADI in the germline V gene. Trimming cost V 8 bases and J 5 bases; bases outside gene matches: 6. This CDR3 is 13 amino acids long. CDR3 amino acids: CASEDRGDTEAFF. The CDR3 nucleotides read TGCGCCAGCGAAGACAGGGGGGATACTGAAGCTTTCTTT.